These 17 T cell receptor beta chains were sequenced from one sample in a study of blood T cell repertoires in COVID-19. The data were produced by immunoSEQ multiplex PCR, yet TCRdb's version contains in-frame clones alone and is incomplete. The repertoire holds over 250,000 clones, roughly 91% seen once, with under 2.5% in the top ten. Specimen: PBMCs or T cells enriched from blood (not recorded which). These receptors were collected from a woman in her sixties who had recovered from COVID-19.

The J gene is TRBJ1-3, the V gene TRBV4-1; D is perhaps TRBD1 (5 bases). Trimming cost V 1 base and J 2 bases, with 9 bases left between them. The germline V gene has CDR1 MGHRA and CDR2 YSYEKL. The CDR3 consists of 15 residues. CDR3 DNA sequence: TGCGCCAGCAGCCAAGTGTGGGGGGCTGGAAACACCATATATTTT. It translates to CASSQVWGAGNTIYF.

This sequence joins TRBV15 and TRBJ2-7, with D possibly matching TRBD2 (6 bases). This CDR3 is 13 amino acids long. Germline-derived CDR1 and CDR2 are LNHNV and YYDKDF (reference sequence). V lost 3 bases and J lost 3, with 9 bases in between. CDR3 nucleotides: TGTGCCACCAGCAGGCGCGGGGTCTACGAGCAGTACTTC. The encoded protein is CATSRRGVYEQYF.

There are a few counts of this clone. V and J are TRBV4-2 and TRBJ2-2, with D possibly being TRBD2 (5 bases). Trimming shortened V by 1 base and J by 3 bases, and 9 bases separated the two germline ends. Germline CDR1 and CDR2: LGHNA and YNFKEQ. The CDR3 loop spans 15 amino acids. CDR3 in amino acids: CASSQVSRDTGELFF. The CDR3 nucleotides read TGTGCCAGCAGCCAAGTATCGAGGGACACCGGGGAGCTGTTTTTT.

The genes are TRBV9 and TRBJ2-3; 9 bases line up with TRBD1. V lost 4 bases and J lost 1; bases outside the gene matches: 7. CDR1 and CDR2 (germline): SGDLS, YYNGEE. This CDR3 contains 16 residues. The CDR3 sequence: CASSSSRDRGTDTQYF. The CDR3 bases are TGTGCCAGCAGCTCCAGCCGGGACAGGGGCACAGATACGCAGTATTTT.

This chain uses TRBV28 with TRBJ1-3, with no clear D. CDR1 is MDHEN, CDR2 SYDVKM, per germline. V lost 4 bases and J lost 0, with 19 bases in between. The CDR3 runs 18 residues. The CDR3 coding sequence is TGTGCCAGCAGTTCCCCAATCCCGGCAGGCGCCTCTGGAAACACCATATATTTT. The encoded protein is CASSSPIPAGASGNTIYF. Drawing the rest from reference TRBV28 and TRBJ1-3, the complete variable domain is DVKVTQSSRYLVKRTGEKVFLECVQDMDHENMFWYRQDPGLGLRLIYFSYDVKMKEKGDIPEGYSVSREKKERFSLILESASTNQTSMYLCASSSPIPAGASGNTIYFGEGSWLTVV.

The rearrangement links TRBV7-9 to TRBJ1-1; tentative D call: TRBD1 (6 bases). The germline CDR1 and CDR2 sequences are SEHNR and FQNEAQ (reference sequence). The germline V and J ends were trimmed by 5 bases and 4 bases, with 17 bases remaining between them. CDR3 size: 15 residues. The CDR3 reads CASSPVGLRGTEAFF. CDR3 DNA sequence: TGTGCCAGCAGCCCGGTCGGGCTCAGGGGCACTGAAGCTTTCTTT.

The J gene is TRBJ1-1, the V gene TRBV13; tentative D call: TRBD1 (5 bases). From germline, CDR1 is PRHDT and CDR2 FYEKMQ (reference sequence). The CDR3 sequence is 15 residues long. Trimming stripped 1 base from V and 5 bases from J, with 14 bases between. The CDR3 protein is CASSLERGGLTEAFF. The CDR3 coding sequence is TGTGCCAGCAGCTTAGAGCGGGGGGGATTGACTGAAGCTTTCTTT.

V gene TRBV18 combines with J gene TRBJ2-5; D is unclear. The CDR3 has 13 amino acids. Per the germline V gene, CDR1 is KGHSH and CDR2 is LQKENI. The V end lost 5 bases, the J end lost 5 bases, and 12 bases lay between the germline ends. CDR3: CASSSSRLETQYF. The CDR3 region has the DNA TGTGCCAGCTCATCGTCCCGGTTGGAGACCCAGTACTTC.

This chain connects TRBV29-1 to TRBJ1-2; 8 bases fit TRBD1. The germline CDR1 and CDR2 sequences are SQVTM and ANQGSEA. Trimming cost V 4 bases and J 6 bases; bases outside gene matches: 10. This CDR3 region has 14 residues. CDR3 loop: CSVVPQDRVDGYTF. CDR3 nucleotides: TGCAGCGTTGTCCCCCAGGACAGGGTTGATGGCTACACCTTC.

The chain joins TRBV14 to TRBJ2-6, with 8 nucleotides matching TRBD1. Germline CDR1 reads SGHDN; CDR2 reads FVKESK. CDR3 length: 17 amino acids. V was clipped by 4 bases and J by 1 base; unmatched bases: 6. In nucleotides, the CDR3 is TGTGCCAGCAGCCGAACAGGGGGGAGGTCTGGGGCCAACGTCCTGACTTTC. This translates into CASSRTGGRSGANVLTF.

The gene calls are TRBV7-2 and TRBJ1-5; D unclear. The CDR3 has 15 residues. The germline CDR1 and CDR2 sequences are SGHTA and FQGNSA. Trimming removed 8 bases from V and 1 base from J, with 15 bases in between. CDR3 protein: CASGEGMASNQPQHF. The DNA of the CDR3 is TGTGCCAGCGGGGAGGGAATGGCGAGCAATCAGCCCCAGCATTTT.

CDR3 protein: CATSREGGAFYGYTF. In DNA form, the CDR3 reads TGTGCCACCAGCAGAGAAGGGGGCGCCTTCTATGGCTACACCTTC. The chain recombines TRBV15 with TRBJ1-2, with 7 nucleotides matching TRBD1. V trimming: 0 bases; J trimming: 4 bases; junction bases outside the gene matches: 5. From germline, CDR1 is LNHNV and CDR2 YYDKDF (reference sequence). The CDR3 has 15 residues. Looking up the rest from reference TRBV15 and TRBJ1-2 gives the full variable domain: DAMVIQNPRYQVTQFGKPVTLSCSQTLNHNVMYWYQQKSSQAPKLLFHYYDKDFNNEADTPDNFQSRRPNTSFCFLDIRSPGLGDTAMYLCATSREGGAFYGYTFGSGTRLTVV.

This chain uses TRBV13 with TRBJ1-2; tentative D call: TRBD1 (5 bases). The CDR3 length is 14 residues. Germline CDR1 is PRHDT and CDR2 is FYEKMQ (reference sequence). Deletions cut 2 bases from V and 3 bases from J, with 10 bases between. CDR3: CASSLSGTDYGYTF. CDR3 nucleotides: TGTGCCAGCAGCTTATCGGGGACTGACTATGGCTACACCTTC.

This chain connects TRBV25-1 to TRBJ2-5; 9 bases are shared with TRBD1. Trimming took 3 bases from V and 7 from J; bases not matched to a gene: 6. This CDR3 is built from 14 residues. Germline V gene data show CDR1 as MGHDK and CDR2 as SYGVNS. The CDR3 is CASSETGGWGTQYF. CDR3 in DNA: TGTGCCAGCAGTGAGACAGGGGGATGGGGGACCCAGTACTTC.

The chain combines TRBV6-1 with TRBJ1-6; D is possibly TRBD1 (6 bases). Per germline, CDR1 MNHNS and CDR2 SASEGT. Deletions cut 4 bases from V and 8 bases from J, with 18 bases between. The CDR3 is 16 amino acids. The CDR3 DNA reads TGTGCCAGCAGTGTCCCCAGCGGGGGCGTCTATTCACCCCTCCACTTT. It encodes CASSVPSGGVYSPLHF.

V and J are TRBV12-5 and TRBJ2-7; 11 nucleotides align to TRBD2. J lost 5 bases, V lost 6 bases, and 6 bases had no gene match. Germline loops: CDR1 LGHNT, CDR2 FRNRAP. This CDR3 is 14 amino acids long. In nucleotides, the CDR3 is TGTGCTAGTGGGGGGGGACTAGCGGAGAACGAGCAGTACTTC. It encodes CASGGGLAENEQYF.

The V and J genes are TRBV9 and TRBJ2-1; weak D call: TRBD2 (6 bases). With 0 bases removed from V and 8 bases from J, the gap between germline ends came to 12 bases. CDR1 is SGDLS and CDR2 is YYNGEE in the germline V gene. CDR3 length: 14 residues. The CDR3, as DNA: TGTGCCAGCAGCGTAGTAACTAGCAGTGATGAGCAGTTCTTC. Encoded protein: CASSVVTSSDEQFF. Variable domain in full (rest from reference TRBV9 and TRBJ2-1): DSGVTQTPKHLITATGQRVTLRCSPRSGDLSVYWYQQSLDQGLQFLIQYYNGEERAKGNILERFSAQQFPDLHSELNLSSLELGDSALYFCASSVVTSSDEQFFGPGTRLTVL.